Presented here are 22 T cell receptor beta chains from one specimen sequenced in a study of T cell clonality in common variable immunodeficiency. These receptors lack a known antigen. Clones were read by immunoSEQ multiplex PCR, and TCRdb kept only the in-frame ones, dropping some. The sample yields thousands of clones, without any singletons. Findings and caveats of the study: In common variable immunodeficiency, TCR beta chains reportedly carried fewer deletions and N-nucleotide insertions.

Sample: peripheral blood mononuclear cells. These receptors were taken from a human donor with common variable immunodeficiency.

This clone occurred a few times. Read data end 3 residues before the CDR3 end; the end is taken from the germline J gene. The chain combines TRBV2 with TRBJ2-7; D is undetermined. Trimming took 0 bases from V and 6 from J, leaving 9 bases between them. Germline V gene data show CDR1 as SNHLY and CDR2 as FYNNEI. This CDR3 has 13 amino acids. The CDR3 here is CASSEARGGEQYF. The CDR3 bases that were read are TGTGCCAGCAGTGAAGCGCGAGGCGGCGAG. Filled out from reference TRBV2 and TRBJ2-7, the complete variable domain reads EPEVTQTPSHQVTQMGQEVILRCVPISNHLYFYWYRQILGQKVEFLVSFYNNEISEKSEIFDDQFSVERPDGSNFTLKIRSTKLEDSAMYFCASSEARGGEQYFGPGTRLTVT.

This clone was counted a few times. The CDR3 extends 3 residues past the end of the read, so its final part is completed from the germline J gene. The chain combines TRBV2 with TRBJ1-1, with D maybe TRBD1 (5 bases). The CDR3 consists of 14 residues. The germline CDR1 and CDR2 sequences are SNHLY and FYNNEI. Trimming shortened V by 6 bases and J by 1 base, and 12 bases separated the two germline ends. The covered CDR3 bases are TGTGCCAGCAGCTACAGGAGCCAGAACACTGAA. Amino acids: CASSYRSQNTE. The whole CDR3 region reads CASSYRSQNTEAFF. Full variable domain (outside the CDR3, taken from reference TRBV2 and TRBJ1-1): EPEVTQTPSHQVTQMGQEVILRCVPISNHLYFYWYRQILGQKVEFLVSFYNNEISEKSEIFDDQFSVERPDGSNFTLKIRSTKLEDSAMYFCASSYRSQNTEAFFGQGTRLTVV.

Notes on this clone: The read falls 3 residues short of the CDR3 end, and the missing part is taken from the germline J gene. V and J are TRBV6-1 and TRBJ2-7; D is uncertain. CDR1 and CDR2 (germline): MNHNS, SASEGT. V lost 3 bases and J 3 bases, leaving 3 bases between the germline ends. This CDR3 spans 11 amino acids. Incomplete CDR3 DNA: TGTGCCAGCAGTGATCGCTACGAG. Residues: CASSDRYE. The full CDR3 protein is CASSDRYEQYF.

This clone was seen a handful of times. The read halts 3 residues ahead of the CDR3 end, with the missing end drawn from the germline J gene. V is TRBV19 and J is TRBJ2-1; TRBD2 matches 8 bases. Germline V CDR1 and CDR2: LNHDA, SQIVND (reference sequence). Unmatched junction bases numbered 9, after V lost 2 bases and J lost 6 bases. The CDR3 is 16 residues long. CDR3 sequence: CASSIPAGLELNEQFF. CDR3 DNA (partial): TGTGCCAGTAGTATACCTGCGGGACTAGAGCTCAATGAG.

This clone has just a few counts. CDR3 protein: CASSENREYSEQFF. CDR3 DNA, as far as it was read: TGTGCCAGCTCAGAGAACAGGGAATATAGTGAG. The chain is built from TRBV18 and TRBJ2-1; D may be TRBD1 (6 bases). The read ends 3 residues shy of where the CDR3 ends; the end is completed using the germline J gene. The CDR3 runs 14 residues. Trimming stripped 5 bases from V and 9 bases from J, with 17 bases between. Germline CDR1 KGHSH, CDR2 LQKENI. The full variable domain, its missing parts supplied by reference TRBV18 and TRBJ2-1, is NAGVMQNPRHLVRRRGQEARLRCSPMKGHSHVYWYRQLPEEGLKFMVYLQKENIIDESGMPKERFSAEFPKEGPSILRIQQVVRGDSAAYFCASSENREYSEQFFGPGTRLTVL.

Comment on this clone: The CDR3 is cut off 3 residues early in the read; its end comes from the germline J gene. The chain joins TRBV20-1 to TRBJ2-3; 8 nucleotides align to TRBD1. The germline V gene encodes CDR1 DFQATT and CDR2 SNEGSKA (reference sequence). Germline trimming cut 2 bases from V and 2 bases from J; bases unmatched to any gene: 3. This CDR3 has 14 amino acids. CDR3 DNA, as far as it was read: TGCAGTGCTAGAACAGGGGGATACACAGATACG. It codes for CSARTGGYTDT. The whole CDR3 reads CSARTGGYTDTQYF.

This clone was counted only a few times. The DNA ends 3 residues before the CDR3 does, and the rest of the CDR3 is filled in from the germline J gene. The chain carries TRBV19 and TRBJ2-3; weak D call: TRBD1 (5 bases). V lost 3 bases, J lost 4 bases, and 11 bases lay in between. Germline-derived CDR1 and CDR2 are LNHDA and SQIVND (reference sequence). CDR3 length: 14 residues. The CDR3 here is CASSIGQGADTQYF. The part of the CDR3 DNA that was read is TGTGCCAGTAGTATCGGGCAGGGCGCAGATACG.

With respect to this clone: From the germline J gene comes the end of the CDR3, since the read stops 3 residues before it. The genes are TRBV7-9 and TRBJ1-2; 9 nucleotides agree with TRBD1. Per germline, CDR1 SEHNR and CDR2 FQNEAQ (reference sequence). J was trimmed by 4 bases and V by 2 bases; bases with no gene match: 5. This CDR3 region has 15 residues. CDR3 in amino acids: CASSLSGQGSYGYTF. The part of the CDR3 DNA that was read is TGTGCCAGCAGCTTATCGGGACAGGGATCCTATGGC. Using reference TRBV7-9 and TRBJ1-2 for the parts outside the CDR3, the full variable domain is DTGVSQNPRHKITKRGQNVTFRCDPISEHNRLYWYRQTLGQGPEFLTYFQNEAQLEKSRLLSDRFSAERPKGSFSTLEIQRTEQGDSAMYLCASSLSGQGSYGYTFGSGTRLTVV.

Judged by abundance, this clone is medium-sized. The CDR3 goes on 3 residues after the read ends, and that part is filled in from the germline J gene. This chain uses TRBV5-4 with TRBJ2-3, with a weak D call TRBD2 (5 bases). V gave up 3 bases and J gave up 6 bases, with 14 bases separating them. Per germline, CDR1 SGHNT and CDR2 YYREEE (reference sequence). The CDR3 contains 14 residues. Partial CDR3 DNA: TGTGCCAGCAGCTCCCGGGCCTCGGGGGATACG. It specifies CASSSRASGDT. The full-length CDR3 reads as CASSSRASGDTQYF.

CDR3: CASSSGTGHVPEAFF. The sequenced part of the CDR3 DNA is TGTGCCAGCAGCTCGGGGACTGGACATGTTCCGGAA. This chain joins TRBV7-9 and TRBJ1-1, with a weak D call TRBD1 (5 bases). Coverage ceases 3 residues before the CDR3 finishes, and the germline J gene fills in the end. This CDR3 is 15 amino acids long. Germline V gene lookup returns CDR1 SEHNR and CDR2 FQNEAQ (reference sequence).

A note on this clone: The read terminates 3 residues ahead of where the CDR3 ends, so the germline J gene completes it. The chain links TRBV19 to TRBJ1-4, with D uncertain. Germline V gives CDR1 LNHDA, CDR2 SQIVND (reference sequence). The V end lost 2 bases, the J end lost 3 bases, and 10 bases lay between the germline ends. CDR3 size: 15 residues. The CDR3 spells CASSIRGFPNEKLFF. The sequenced CDR3 bases are TGTGCCAGTAGTATAAGAGGTTTTCCTAATGAAAAA.

A remark on this clone: The CDR3 goes on 3 residues after the read ends, and that part is filled in from the germline J gene. V is TRBV18 and J is TRBJ2-1; the match to TRBD1 covers 7 bases. The V segment lost 1 base and the J segment 7 bases; nucleotides outside the gene matches: 7. There are 15 residues in the CDR3. Germline V gene data show CDR1 as KGHSH and CDR2 as LQKENI. The sequenced part of the CDR3 DNA is TGTGCCAGCTCACCACGAAGACAGGGCACGAATGAG. The encoded protein is CASSPRRQGTNE. From start to end, the CDR3 is CASSPRRQGTNEQFF.

In the case of this clone: The read falls 3 residues short of the CDR3 end, and the missing part is taken from the germline J gene. The chain carries TRBV2 and TRBJ2-7; 9 nucleotides agree with TRBD2. V shed 7 bases and J 3 bases; nucleotides not matched to a gene: 4. Germline V gene data show CDR1 as SNHLY and CDR2 as FYNNEI. The CDR3 loop spans 13 amino acids. The covered CDR3 bases are TGTGCCAGCAACCCAGCGGGGGGCTACGAG. Translation gives CASNPAGGYE. The entire CDR3 reads CASNPAGGYEQYF.

This clone was found a few times. The sequenced fragment ends 3 residues before the CDR3 boundary, so the rest is inferred from the germline J gene. V usage is TRBV6-2 or TRBV6-3 and J usage is TRBJ2-1, with TRBD1 matching over 9 bases. Trimming at V came to 8 bases and at J to 4 bases, leaving 12 bases not matched to a gene. Germline CDR1 is MNHEY and CDR2 is SVGEGT. The CDR3 covers 16 residues. CDR3 loop: CASGRIPGQGYNEQFF. The CDR3 DNA, read in part, is TGTGCCAGCGGCCGCATTCCGGGACAGGGATACAATGAG.

About this clone itself: The sequence runs out 3 residues before the end of the CDR3; the remainder is reconstructed from the germline J gene. This rearrangement joins TRBV19 to TRBJ2-2; 11 nucleotides match TRBD1. The CDR3 contains 16 residues. Germline V gene data show CDR1 as LNHDA and CDR2 as SQIVND (reference sequence). V lost 6 bases to trimming and J lost 6 bases; unmatched junction nucleotides: 9. The chain's CDR3 is CASRLGQGVFSGELFF. The sequenced part of the CDR3 DNA is TGTGCCAGTAGATTGGGACAGGGGGTTTTCTCCGGGGAG.

This clone was seen more than once but under ten times. The read stops 3 residues short of the end of the CDR3; the missing end is completed from the germline J gene. V usage is TRBV7-2 and J usage is TRBJ2-2, with 9 bases that match TRBD2. V gave up 5 bases and J gave up 8 bases; unmatched junction bases: 9. Germline V CDR1 and CDR2: SGHTA, FQGNSA. The CDR3 spans 15 residues. The CDR3: CASSTLAGVRGELFF. The covered CDR3 bases are TGTGCCAGCAGCACCTTAGCGGGAGTGAGAGGGGAG. The full variable domain, with the rest looked up from reference TRBV7-2 and TRBJ2-2, is GAGVSQSPSNKVTEKGKDVELRCDPISGHTALYWYRQSLGQGLEFLIYFQGNSAPDKSGLPSDRFSAERTGGSVSTLTIQRTQQEDSAVYLCASSTLAGVRGELFFGEGSRLTVL.

With respect to this clone: The CDR3 goes on 3 residues after the read ends, and that part is filled in from the germline J gene. The chain employs TRBV7-9 and TRBJ2-5; D may match TRBD1 or TRBD2 (5 bases each). The CDR3 is made up of 14 amino acids. Germline-derived CDR1 and CDR2 are SEHNR and FQNEAQ (reference sequence). V was shortened by 5 bases and J by 1 base, with 11 bases between the two germline ends. The CDR3 protein is CASSRGVSQETQYF. The part of the CDR3 DNA that was read is TGTGCCAGCAGCCGAGGGGTTTCCCAAGAGACC.

This clone was counted between two and nine times. The read is 3 residues too short to cover the CDR3 end, so that end is filled in from the germline J gene. This chain uses TRBV19 with TRBJ2-3; possibly TRBD1 for D (6 bases). Germline V gene lookup returns CDR1 LNHDA and CDR2 SQIVND (reference sequence). CDR3 size: 15 residues. Trimming took off 2 bases at V and 4 bases at J, with 13 bases between the two ends. CDR3 DNA, as far as it was read: TGTGCCAGTAGTATAAGCAGGGGTTCCTCAGATACG. Translating it yields CASSISRGSSDT. Given in full, the CDR3 is CASSISRGSSDTQYF.

In this sample, this clone turned up a few times. The CDR3 is cut off 3 residues early in the read; its end comes from the germline J gene. The V gene is TRBV5-6, the J gene TRBJ2-2, with D possibly matching TRBD1 (6 bases). The ends were cut back, 4 bases at V and 1 base at J, with 8 bases in the middle. The CDR3 runs to 14 residues. Germline CDR1 and CDR2: SGHDT and YYEEEE. CDR3 sequence: CASSPGQNTGELFF. The sequenced CDR3 bases are TGTGCCAGCAGCCCGGGACAGAACACCGGGGAG.

This clone showed up just a few times. The read terminates 3 residues ahead of where the CDR3 ends, so the germline J gene completes it. The gene calls are TRBV5-6 and TRBJ2-7; the match to TRBD1 covers 10 bases. The CDR3 is made up of 14 amino acids. Per the germline V gene, CDR1 is SGHDT and CDR2 is YYEEEE. J gave up 4 bases and V 6 bases, and 7 bases lay outside the gene matches. The CDR3 sequence is CASTPGQGIYEQYF. Incomplete CDR3 DNA: TGTGCCAGCACCCCGGGACAGGGGATATACGAG.

Relative to its sample, this clone is medium-sized. The read terminates 3 residues ahead of where the CDR3 ends, so the germline J gene completes it. The rearrangement links TRBV5-4 to TRBJ2-1; D is tentatively TRBD1 or TRBD2 (5 bases each). The germline gives CDR1 SGHNT, CDR2 YYREEE (reference sequence). Trimming shortened V by 5 bases and J by 0 bases, and 12 bases separated the two germline ends. CDR3 size: 15 residues. CDR3 DNA (partial): TGTGCCAGCAGGTTAGCAGGGAGCTCCTACAATGAG. Protein sequence: CASRLAGSSYNE. The whole CDR3 protein is CASRLAGSSYNEQFF.

There are a few counts of this clone. The missing CDR3 end, 3 residues past where the read stops, is filled in from the germline J gene. V and J are TRBV7-9 and TRBJ2-7; 7 bases match TRBD1. J lost 2 bases, V lost 1 base, and 2 bases had no gene match. This CDR3 region has 14 residues. Germline CDR1 and CDR2: SEHNR and FQNEAQ (reference sequence). CDR3 DNA, as far as it was read: TGTGCCAGCAGCTTAGGGGGGACAGCCTACGAG. This encodes CASSLGGTAYE. The complete CDR3 sequence is CASSLGGTAYEQYF.